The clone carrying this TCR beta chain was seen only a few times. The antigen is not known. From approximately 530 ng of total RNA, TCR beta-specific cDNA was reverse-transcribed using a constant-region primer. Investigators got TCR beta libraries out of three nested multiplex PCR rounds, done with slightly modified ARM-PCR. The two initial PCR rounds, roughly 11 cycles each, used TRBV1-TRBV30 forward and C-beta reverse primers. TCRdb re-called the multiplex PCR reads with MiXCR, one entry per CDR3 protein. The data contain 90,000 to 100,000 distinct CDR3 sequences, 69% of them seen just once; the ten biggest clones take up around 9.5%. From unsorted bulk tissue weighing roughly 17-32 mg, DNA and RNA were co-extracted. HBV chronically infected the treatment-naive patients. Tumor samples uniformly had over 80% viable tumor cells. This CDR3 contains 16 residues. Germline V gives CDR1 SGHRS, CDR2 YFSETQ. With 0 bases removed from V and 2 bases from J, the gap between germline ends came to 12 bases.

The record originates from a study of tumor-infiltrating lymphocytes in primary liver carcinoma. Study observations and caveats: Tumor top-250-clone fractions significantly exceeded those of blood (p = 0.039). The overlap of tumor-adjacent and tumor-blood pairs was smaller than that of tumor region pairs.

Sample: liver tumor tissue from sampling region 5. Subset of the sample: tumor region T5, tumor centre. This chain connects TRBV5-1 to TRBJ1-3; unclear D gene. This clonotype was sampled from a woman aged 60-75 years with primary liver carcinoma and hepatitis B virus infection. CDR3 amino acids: CASSLAGQQAGNTIYF. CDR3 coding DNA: TGCGCCAGCAGCTTGGCCGGGCAGCAAGCTGGAAACACCATATATTTT.